Reported below is one T cell receptor (beta chain). Its antigen is unidentified. This sample is drawn from a study of blood T cells in healthy people across ages. The study, taken as a whole, reports: Estimated diversity across one million T cells was deemed an underestimate. With age, beta diversity per million T cells declined roughly linearly, significantly by 30 to 40. Reliance upon unsorted PBMCs precluded definitive naive versus antigen-experienced comparison.

Combining a sample-barcoded 5' primer with a J-beta primer mix, a second PCR ran for roughly 7 to 12 cycles. MiXCR, applied by TCRdb to the 5' RACE reads, yields one record per CDR3 protein. This sample yields about a million distinct CDR3 sequences, of which roughly two fifths are seen a single time; about 12% belongs to the top ten. Germline V gene sequence: CDR1 MDHEN, CDR2 SYDVKM. This CDR3 comprises 15 residues. The V and J ends lost 5 bases and 1 base respectively, with 14 bases between them. The chain recombines TRBV28 with TRBJ1-1, with D possibly TRBD1 on 5 matching bases. The sample was blood. The clonotype was recovered from a young man in good health. The CDR3 coding sequence is TGTGCCAGCAGTAATGGGGGGAGTGGGAACACTGAAGCTTTCTTT. Translating gives CASSNGGSGNTEAFF.